Listed here is a single T cell receptor beta chain. The data derive from a study of PD-L1 blockade in urothelial cancer. Study overall: Blood analyses occurred 3 weeks (second dose) and 6 weeks post treatment start.

Trimming cost V 4 bases and J 3 bases, with 10 bases left between them. Looked up from germline, CDR1 is SGHNT and CDR2 is YYREEE (reference sequence). The CDR3 runs to 13 residues. Only in-frame clones appear in the TCRdb table, and some are missing; sequencing was by immunoSEQ multiplex PCR. The sample yields roughly 50,000 clones, 87% seen once. Indicated time point: pretreatment peripheral blood. Between 1 and 8 samples per patient were obtained, pretreatment and on-treatment. Sequenced material: PBMCs, taken around atezolizumab (anti-PD-L1) treatment. This clonotype was sampled from a woman aged 55-70 years with urothelial cancer. The rearrangement joins TRBV5-4 to TRBJ2-5; a possible D gene is TRBD2 (5 bases). CDR3 residues: CASSAVREETQYF. CDR3 nucleotide sequence: TGTGCCAGCAGCGCGGTGAGGGAAGAGACCCAGTACTTC.